Ten or more counts support the clone carrying this T cell receptor (beta chain). Just one base apart from a much larger clone, this may be a read error. No cell sorting was done before RNA was extracted from the tissue. The sample is drawn from a study of tumor and adjacent non-tumor tissue in lung cancer. Overall study context: Patients comprised 12 adenocarcinoma, a couple of squamous cell carcinoma and 1 small cell lung cancer. Stage I to III disease affected some 11 men and 5 women aged roughly 31 to 76.

Three rounds of nested PCR, following a modified ARM-PCR protocol, produced the TCRbeta library. MiXCR was run by TCRdb on the multiplex PCR reads, yielding one entry per CDR3 protein. The sample lists 120,000 or so distinct CDR3 sequences, around 82% occurring once. V was cut by 3 bases and J by 11 bases, with 21 bases left in between. This CDR3 is 15 amino acids long. CDR1 MNHEY and CDR2 SVGAGI come from the germline V gene. This chain links TRBV6-5 with TRBJ2-3; D is perhaps TRBD2 (5 bases). The specimen sequenced was lung tumor tissue. The sequence was obtained from a man in his 70s with non-small cell lung cancer. Here the CDR3 reads CASSYYEGAVAMQYF. The CDR3 DNA is TGTGCCAGCAGTTATTACGAGGGCGCCGTTGCCATGCAGTATTTT.